Following are 6 T cell receptor beta chains from one sample sequenced in a study of identical twins. TCRdb re-called the 5' RACE reads with MiXCR, one entry per CDR3 protein. The table has roughly 630,000 distinct CDR3 sequences, under 8.5% seen once. These data were also filed under a second study, of yellow fever vaccine responses in identical twins.

The sample taken for sequencing was PBMCs. These receptors came from a woman between 18 and 29 years old in good health.

The sample holds a few counts of this clonotype. The V and J genes are TRBV6-1 and TRBJ1-1; 7 nucleotides align to TRBD1. The CDR3 covers 16 residues. Germline CDR1 is MNHNS and CDR2 is SASEGT. The trim removed 6 bases at V and 1 base at J, leaving 11 bases unmatched. For the CDR3, the DNA is TGTGCCAGCAGACTAGACAGGGTAAGAGGGAACACTGAAGCTTTCTTT. The encoded protein is CASRLDRVRGNTEAFF.

This clonotype was counted a few times. CDR3 sequence reads: CASSLGSFYEQYV. DNA for the CDR3: TGTGCCAGCAGTTTAGGGTCCTTCTACGAGCAGTACGTC. The rearrangement uses TRBV28 and TRBJ2-7; the D is unclear. The CDR3 consists of 13 residues. Trimming shortened V by 2 bases and J by 3 bases, and 8 bases separated the two germline ends. Germline assignment: CDR1 MDHEN and CDR2 SYDVKM.

The chain uses TRBV12-3 or TRBV12-4 and TRBJ2-7; TRBD1 matches 8 bases. The CDR3 length is 12 residues. The V gene end was trimmed by 8 bases and the J gene end by 3 bases; junction bases not matched to a gene: 3. CDR3 in amino acids: CASGQGFYEQYF. In DNA, the CDR3 is TGTGCCAGCGGACAGGGTTTCTACGAGCAGTACTTC.

The chain is built from TRBV3-1 and TRBJ2-1; tentatively, D is TRBD1 (6 bases). The CDR3 loop spans 16 amino acids. From germline, CDR1 is LGHDT and CDR2 YNNKEL (reference sequence). V was shortened by 0 bases and J by 1 base, with 10 bases between the two germline ends. This chain's CDR3 is CASSQEGAISYNEQFF. CDR3 nucleotides: TGTGCCAGCAGCCAAGAGGGGGCGATTTCCTACAATGAGCAGTTCTTC.

This clonotype was recorded many times. V and J are TRBV10-3 and TRBJ2-1; a weak D match, TRBD2 (6 bases). CDR1 ENHRY and CDR2 SYGVKD come from the germline V gene. Between the trimmed V and J ends, which lost 6 bases and 1 base, there was a span of 16 bases. The CDR3 covers 16 residues. CDR3 residues: CAIRKAGTRSYNEQFF. In DNA, the CDR3 is TGTGCCATCAGGAAAGCCGGGACTCGATCCTACAATGAGCAGTTCTTC.

This clonotype was found a few times. DNA of the CDR3: TGTGCCAGCAGCTGGGGATACCGCCTCATGAACACTGAAGCTTTCTTT. It codes for CASSWGYRLMNTEAFF. The gene calls are TRBV5-6 and TRBJ1-1; D call uncertain. Trimming stripped 3 bases from V and 0 bases from J, with 15 bases between. The CDR3 is 16 residues long. The germline CDR1 and CDR2 sequences are SGHDT and YYEEEE.